The entry that follows covers one T cell receptor beta chain sequence. Germline V gene lookup returns CDR1 MDHEN and CDR2 SYDVKM. V lost 2 bases and J lost 5; bases outside the gene matches: 9. CDR3 size: 16 residues. Sequencing used immunoSEQ multiplex PCR; TCRdb keeps in-frame clones, though not all of them. The top ten hold more than 1.3% of the sample, which has about 220,000 clones, over 90% seen once. This sample stems from a study of control samples from healthy donors and cancer patients. The receptor was derived from a man between 45 and 60 years old in good health. Source material: blood. The chain couples TRBV28 to TRBJ2-5, with TRBD1 matching 9 bases. The CDR3 DNA reads TGTGCCAGCAGTTTACTCTCTGGACAGGGGCGGGAGACCCAGTACTTC. Amino acids: CASSLLSGQGRETQYF.